Described below is a single T cell receptor beta chain sequence and its context. This sample was included in a study of blood T cell repertoires in COVID-19. V lost 6 bases and J lost 3, with 12 bases in between. CDR1 MNHEY and CDR2 SVGAGI come from the germline V gene. The CDR3 is 14 residues long. TCRdb's table, derived via immunoSEQ multiplex PCR, lists solely in-frame clones and lacks some. This sample has 200,000 to 250,000 clones, with 84% found just once. What was sequenced was PBMCs or T cells enriched from blood (not recorded which). This sequence was found in a man aged 60 to 69 who had recovered from COVID-19. The chain uses TRBV6-5 and TRBJ1-3; the D gene is possibly TRBD1 (6 bases). The CDR3 here is CASRGWTDGNTIYF. The CDR3 coding sequence is TGTGCCAGCAGGGGCTGGACAGATGGAAACACCATATATTTT.